This TCR beta chain was sequenced in a study of T cells in Graves' hyperthyroidism and ophthalmopathy. Researchers amplified the TCR beta CDR3 regions from RNA transcripts. HTBI primers were used for first-round RT-PCR of the TCR CDR3. In TCRdb, the multiplex PCR reads were re-called with MiXCR into one record per CDR3 protein. The sample comprises more than 150,000 distinct CDR3 sequences, about 17% of which are singletons, and around 27% rests with the top ten. The CDR3 sequence is 17 residues long. The germline V gene has CDR1 SGHAT and CDR2 FQNNGV. V shed 3 bases and J 2 bases; nucleotides not matched to a gene: 11. Clinical symptoms, serum thyroxine and TRAb, thyroid ultrasound and orbital computed tomography together formed the diagnostic basis. More than 8 ml fresh peripheral blood yielded the PBMCs.

Sequencing was performed on blood. The V call is TRBV11-2, the J call TRBJ1-1; the match to TRBD1 covers 8 bases. This TCR came from a woman in her forties or fifties with Graves' hyperthyroidism. Here the CDR3 DNA reads TGTGCCAGCAGCTTCGGACAGGGACGAGGCCCAAACACTGAAGCTTTCTTT. Translation gives CASSFGQGRGPNTEAFF.